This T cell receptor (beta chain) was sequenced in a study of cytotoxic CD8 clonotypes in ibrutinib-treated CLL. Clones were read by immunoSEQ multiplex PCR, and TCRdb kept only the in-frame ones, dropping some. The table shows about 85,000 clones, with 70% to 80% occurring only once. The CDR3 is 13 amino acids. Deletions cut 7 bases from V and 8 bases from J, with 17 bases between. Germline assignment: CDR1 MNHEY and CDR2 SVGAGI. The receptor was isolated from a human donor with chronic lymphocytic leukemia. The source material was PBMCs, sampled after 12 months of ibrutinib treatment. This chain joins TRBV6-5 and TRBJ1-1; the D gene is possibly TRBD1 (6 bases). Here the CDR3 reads CASTGQTSSEAFF. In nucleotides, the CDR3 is TGTGCCAGCACGGGACAAACCTCCTCAGAAGCTTTCTTT.